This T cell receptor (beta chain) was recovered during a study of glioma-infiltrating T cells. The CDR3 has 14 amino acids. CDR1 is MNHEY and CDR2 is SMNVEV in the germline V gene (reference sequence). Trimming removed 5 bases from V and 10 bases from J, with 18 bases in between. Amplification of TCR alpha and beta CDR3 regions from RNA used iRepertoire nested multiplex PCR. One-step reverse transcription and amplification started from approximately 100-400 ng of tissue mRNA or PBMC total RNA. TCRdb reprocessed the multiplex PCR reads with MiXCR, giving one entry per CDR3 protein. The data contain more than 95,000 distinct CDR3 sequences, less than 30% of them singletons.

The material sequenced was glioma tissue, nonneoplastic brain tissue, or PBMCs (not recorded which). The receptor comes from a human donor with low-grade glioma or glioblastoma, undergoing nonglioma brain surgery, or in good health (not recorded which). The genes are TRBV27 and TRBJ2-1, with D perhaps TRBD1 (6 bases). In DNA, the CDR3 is TGTGCCAGCAGTCGAGCCTTGGGGGCGGACGAGCAGTTCTTC. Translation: CASSRALGADEQFF.